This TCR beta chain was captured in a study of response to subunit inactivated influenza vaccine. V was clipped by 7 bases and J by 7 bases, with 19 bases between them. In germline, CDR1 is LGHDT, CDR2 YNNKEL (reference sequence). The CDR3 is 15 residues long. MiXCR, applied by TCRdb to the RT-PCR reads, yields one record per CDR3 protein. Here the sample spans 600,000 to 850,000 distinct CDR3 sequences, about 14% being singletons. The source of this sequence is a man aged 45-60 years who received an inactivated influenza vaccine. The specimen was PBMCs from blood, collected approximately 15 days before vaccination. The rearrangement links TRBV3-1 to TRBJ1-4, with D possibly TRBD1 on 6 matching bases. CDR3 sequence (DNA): TGTGCCAGCAATCCTGGGGGGGCGCCTGGTGAAAAACTGTTTTTT. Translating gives CASNPGGAPGEKLFF.